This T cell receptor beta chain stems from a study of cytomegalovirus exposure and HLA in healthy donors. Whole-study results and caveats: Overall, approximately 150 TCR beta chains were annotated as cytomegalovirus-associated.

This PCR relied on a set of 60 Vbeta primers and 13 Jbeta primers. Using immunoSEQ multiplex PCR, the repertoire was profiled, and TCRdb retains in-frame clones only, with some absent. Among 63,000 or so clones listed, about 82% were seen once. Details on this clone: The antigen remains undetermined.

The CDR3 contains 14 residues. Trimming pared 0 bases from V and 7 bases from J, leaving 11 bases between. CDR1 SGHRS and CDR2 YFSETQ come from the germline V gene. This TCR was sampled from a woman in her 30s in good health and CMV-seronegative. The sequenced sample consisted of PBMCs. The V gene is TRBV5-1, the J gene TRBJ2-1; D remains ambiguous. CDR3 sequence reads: CASSLAPSPNEQFF. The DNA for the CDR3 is TGCGCCAGCAGCTTGGCGCCTAGTCCGAATGAGCAGTTCTTC.